The 3 T cell receptor beta chains listed next were all sequenced from one sample in a study of T cells after yellow fever vaccination. TCRdb analysed the 5' RACE reads with MiXCR anew, one entry per CDR3 protein. The data show 150,000 to 200,000 distinct CDR3 sequences, 9.5% to 11% seen once. The source was CD8+ T cells sorted from PBMCs, collected 15 days after the yellow fever booster vaccination. The receptors were gathered from a man aged 18 to 30 who received the YFV17D yellow fever vaccine.

Ten or more counts support this clonotype. J is TRBJ1-2 and V is TRBV7-9, with 8 bases lining up with TRBD1. Germline V lookup: CDR1 SEHNR, CDR2 FQNEAQ (reference sequence). Unmatched junction bases numbered 13, after V lost 5 bases and J lost 8 bases. The CDR3 length is 15 residues. CDR3 region: CASSPPGQVSQGYTF. CDR3 nucleotides: TGTGCCAGCAGCCCACCGGGACAGGTATCGCAGGGCTACACCTTC.

The rearrangement uses TRBV5-6 and TRBJ1-1; unclear D gene. Germline V gene sequence: CDR1 SGHDT, CDR2 YYEEEE. The CDR3 totals 14 residues. The V end lost 1 base, the J end lost 4 bases, and 11 bases lay between the germline ends. The CDR3 nucleotides read TGTGCCAGCAGCTTGTGGGGTGGTAGCACTGAAGCTTTCTTT. The encoded protein is CASSLWGGSTEAFF.

In this sample, this clonotype turned up many times. This rearrangement joins TRBV7-2 to TRBJ2-7, with unresolved D. The CDR3 contains 16 residues. The germline V gene encodes CDR1 SGHTA and CDR2 FQGNSA. The V and J ends lost 2 bases and 3 bases respectively, with 17 bases between them. The CDR3 loop is CASSLRRPVFRYEQYV. CDR3 nucleotides: TGTGCCAGCAGCTTACGACGGCCAGTCTTTCGCTACGAGCAGTACGTC.